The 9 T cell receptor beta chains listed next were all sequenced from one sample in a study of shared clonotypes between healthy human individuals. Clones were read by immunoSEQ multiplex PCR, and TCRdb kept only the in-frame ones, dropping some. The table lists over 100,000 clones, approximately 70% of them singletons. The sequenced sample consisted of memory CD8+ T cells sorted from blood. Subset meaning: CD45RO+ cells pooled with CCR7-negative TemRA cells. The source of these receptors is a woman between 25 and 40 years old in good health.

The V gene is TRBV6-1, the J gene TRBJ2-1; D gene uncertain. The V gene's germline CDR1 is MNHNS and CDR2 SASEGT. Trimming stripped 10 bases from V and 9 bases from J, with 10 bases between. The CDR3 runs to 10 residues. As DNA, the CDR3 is TGTGCCACGGATGGTGGTGAGCAGTTCTTC. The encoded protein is CATDGGEQFF.

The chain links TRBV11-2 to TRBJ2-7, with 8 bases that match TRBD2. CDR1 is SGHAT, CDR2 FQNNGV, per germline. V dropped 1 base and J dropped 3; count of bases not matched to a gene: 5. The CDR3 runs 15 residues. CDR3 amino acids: CASSLGSGAVYEQYF. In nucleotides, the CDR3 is TGTGCCAGCAGCTTAGGTAGCGGGGCGGTCTACGAGCAGTACTTC.

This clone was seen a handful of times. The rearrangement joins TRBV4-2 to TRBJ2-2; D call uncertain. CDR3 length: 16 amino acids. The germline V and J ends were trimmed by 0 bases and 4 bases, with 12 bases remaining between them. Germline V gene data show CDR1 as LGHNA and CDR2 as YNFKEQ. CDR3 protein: CASSQEARMGTGELFF. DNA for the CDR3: TGTGCCAGCAGCCAAGAGGCGCGGATGGGCACCGGGGAGCTGTTTTTT.

The chain's CDR3 is CASSLARQPILFEQYF. The CDR3 DNA follows: TGCGCCAGCAGCTTGGCCCGACAGCCTATCTTATTTGAGCAGTACTTC. The chain combines TRBV5-1 with TRBJ2-7; the D gene is possibly TRBD1 (5 bases). V dropped 0 bases and J dropped 7 bases, with 20 bases sitting between them. The CDR3 sequence is 16 residues long. Germline V gene lookup returns CDR1 SGHRS and CDR2 YFSETQ.

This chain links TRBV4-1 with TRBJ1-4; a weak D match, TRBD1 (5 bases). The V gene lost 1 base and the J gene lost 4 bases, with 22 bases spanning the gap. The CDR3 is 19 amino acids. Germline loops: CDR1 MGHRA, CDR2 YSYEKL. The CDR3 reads CASSQGGHRRNLYNEKLFF. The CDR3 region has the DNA TGCGCCAGCAGCCAAGGTGGACACCGCCGGAACCTCTATAATGAAAAACTGTTTTTT.

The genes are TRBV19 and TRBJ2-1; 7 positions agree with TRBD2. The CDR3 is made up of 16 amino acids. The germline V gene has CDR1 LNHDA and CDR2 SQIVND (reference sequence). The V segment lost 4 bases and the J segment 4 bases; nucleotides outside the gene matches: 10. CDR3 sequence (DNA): TGTGCCAGTAGTACCTTTGGGAGGGGATTTTACAATGAGCAGTTCTTC. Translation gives CASSTFGRGFYNEQFF.

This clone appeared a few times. This chain's CDR3 is CASSEGQSYEQYF. DNA for the CDR3: TGTGCCAGCAGTGAAGGGCAGTCCTACGAGCAGTACTTC. This chain connects TRBV25-1 to TRBJ2-5, with D unclear. The better agreement between TRBJ2-7 and the DNA end casts doubt on the J call. The germline V gene has CDR1 MGHDK and CDR2 SYGVNS. The length of the CDR3 is 13 residues.

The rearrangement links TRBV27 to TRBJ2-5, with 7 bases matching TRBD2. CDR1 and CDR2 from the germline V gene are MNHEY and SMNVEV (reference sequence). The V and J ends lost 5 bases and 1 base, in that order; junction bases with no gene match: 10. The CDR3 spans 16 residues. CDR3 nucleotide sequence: TGTGCCAGCAGTCCCTCCAGAGGCGGGGGCCAAGAGACCCAGTACTTC. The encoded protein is CASSPSRGGGQETQYF.

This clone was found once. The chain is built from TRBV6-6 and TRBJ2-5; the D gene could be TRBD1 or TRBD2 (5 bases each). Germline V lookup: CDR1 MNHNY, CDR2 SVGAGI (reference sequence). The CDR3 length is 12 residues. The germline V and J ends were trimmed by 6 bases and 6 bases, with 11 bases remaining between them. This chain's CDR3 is CASSWDRQTQYF. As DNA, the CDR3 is TGTGCCAGCAGCTGGGACCGGCAGACCCAGTACTTC.